The entry that follows covers one TCR beta chain sequence. The method was immunoSEQ multiplex PCR; TCRdb's version includes in-frame clones alone and lacks a portion of them. The sample consists of about 83,000 clones, about 91% of them appearing once. The sample belongs to a study of T cell responses to AZD1222 COVID-19 vaccine. Germline V gene data show CDR1 as LNHDA and CDR2 as SQIVND (reference sequence). Between the trimmed V and J ends, which lost 4 bases and 2 bases, there was a span of 10 bases. The CDR3 spans 14 residues. The rearrangement links TRBV19 to TRBJ2-3; unclear D gene. The specimen comprised peripheral blood, sampled 28 days after the second AZD1222 dose. This sequence originates from an adult who received the AZD1222 COVID-19 vaccine. CDR3 residues: CASSNRAFTDTQYF. CDR3 bases: TGTGCCAGTAGTAATCGGGCCTTCACAGATACGCAGTATTTT.